These T cell receptor beta chains were read from a single sample in a study of cytomegalovirus exposure and HLA in healthy donors. Assay: immunoSEQ multiplex PCR; the TCRdb copy retains only in-frame clones and omits some. The data show approximately 100,000 clones, 55% to 75% seen once. Sequences were obtained from PBMCs. These receptors all stem from a man between 45 and 60 years old in good health and CMV-seronegative. Each CDR3 is given with its conserved first and last residue. The order of the fields is J gene, V gene, clone size, D gene, CDR3 protein, CDR3 DNA. A D gene is named only where the DNA matches it firmly. Size values are once, few and many counts, or a class for expanded clones, and some rows have none.

j_call: TRBJ2-3
v_call: TRBV9
clone_size: -
d_call: -
cdr3_aa: CASSVGQASTDTQYF
cdr3_nt: TGTGCCAGCAGCGTAGGACAGGCCAGCACAGATACGCAGTATTTT

j_call: TRBJ1-2
v_call: TRBV6-5
clone_size: -
d_call: -
cdr3_aa: CASSRGFESYTF
cdr3_nt: TGTGCCAGCAGTAGGGGGTTTGAGAGCTACACCTTC

j_call: TRBJ1-5
v_call: TRBV28
clone_size: -
d_call: TRBD1
cdr3_aa: CASSPTGDSQPQHF
cdr3_nt: TGTGCCAGCAGCCCTACAGGGGACAGTCAGCCCCAGCATTTT

j_call: TRBJ2-7
v_call: TRBV6-4
clone_size: -
d_call: -
cdr3_aa: CASSDYKEGCSYEQYF
cdr3_nt: TGTGCCAGCAGTGACTATAAAGAGGGATGCTCCTACGAGCAGTACTTC

j_call: TRBJ1-1
v_call: TRBV28
clone_size: -
d_call: -
cdr3_aa: CASSNYQGLGEAFF
cdr3_nt: TGTGCCAGCAGCAACTATCAGGGATTAGGTGAAGCTTTCTTT

j_call: TRBJ1-2
v_call: TRBV7-6
clone_size: -
d_call: -
cdr3_aa: CASSPRADDSYGYTF
cdr3_nt: TGTGCCAGCAGCCCCCGAGCGGACGACTCCTATGGCTACACCTTC

j_call: TRBJ1-2
v_call: TRBV12-5
clone_size: -
d_call: -
cdr3_aa: CASGPGQGNYGYTF
cdr3_nt: TGTGCTAGTGGGCCCGGCCAGGGGAACTATGGCTACACCTTC

j_call: TRBJ1-5
v_call: TRBV16
clone_size: -
d_call: -
cdr3_aa: CASSQSGTLNQPQHF
cdr3_nt: TGTGCCAGCAGCCAATCAGGGACTCTCAATCAGCCCCAGCATTTT

j_call: TRBJ2-3
v_call: TRBV14
clone_size: -
d_call: -
cdr3_aa: CASSRAGSADTQYF
cdr3_nt: TGTGCCAGCAGCCGGGCGGGTTCCGCAGATACGCAGTATTTT

j_call: TRBJ1-2
v_call: TRBV2
clone_size: few
d_call: -
cdr3_aa: CASTPDSKGYTF
cdr3_nt: TGTGCCAGCACCCCGGACAGTAAAGGCTACACCTTC

j_call: TRBJ2-2
v_call: TRBV5-1
clone_size: -
d_call: -
cdr3_aa: CASSPRDKEYEELFF
cdr3_nt: TGCGCCAGCAGCCCAAGGGACAAAGAGTACGAGGAGCTGTTTTTT

j_call: TRBJ1-3
v_call: TRBV15
clone_size: once
d_call: -
cdr3_aa: CATSRGPDTRTGNTIYF
cdr3_nt: TGTGCCACCAGCAGAGGTCCGGACACGAGAACTGGAAACACCATATATTTT

j_call: TRBJ2-3
v_call: TRBV6-5
clone_size: -
d_call: TRBD2
cdr3_aa: CASSRGGNTQYF
cdr3_nt: TGTGCCAGCAGCCGGGGGGGGAATACGCAGTATTTT

j_call: TRBJ2-2
v_call: TRBV6-1
clone_size: -
d_call: -
cdr3_aa: CASSKGSLTGELFF
cdr3_nt: TGTGCCAGCAGTAAAGGGAGTTTAACCGGGGAGCTGTTTTTT

j_call: TRBJ2-1
v_call: TRBV5-6
clone_size: -
d_call: TRBD1
cdr3_aa: CASSFRTGANEQFF
cdr3_nt: TGTGCCAGCAGCTTTCGGACAGGGGCAAATGAGCAGTTCTTC

j_call: TRBJ1-5
v_call: TRBV6-6
clone_size: -
d_call: TRBD1
cdr3_aa: CASSKPGQADNQPQHF
cdr3_nt: TGTGCCAGCAGTAAACCGGGACAGGCGGACAATCAGCCCCAGCATTTT

j_call: TRBJ2-7
v_call: TRBV7-9
clone_size: -
d_call: TRBD2
cdr3_aa: CASSFYGTSASYEQYF
cdr3_nt: TGTGCCAGCAGCTTCTACGGGACTAGCGCATCCTACGAGCAGTACTTC

j_call: TRBJ1-4
v_call: TRBV27
clone_size: -
d_call: -
cdr3_aa: CASSFGEKLFF
cdr3_nt: TGTGCCAGCAGTTTCGGGGAAAAACTGTTTTTT

j_call: TRBJ2-3
v_call: TRBV2
clone_size: -
d_call: -
cdr3_aa: CASRGTLDSTDTQYF
cdr3_nt: TGTGCCAGCAGGGGCACCCTGGATAGTACAGATACGCAGTATTTT

j_call: TRBJ2-7
v_call: TRBV10-3
clone_size: -
d_call: TRBD2
cdr3_aa: CAIRASRTSESSYEQYF
cdr3_nt: TGTGCCATCAGAGCATCTCGGACTAGCGAAAGCTCCTACGAGCAGTACTTC

j_call: TRBJ2-7
v_call: TRBV4-1
clone_size: -
d_call: TRBD2
cdr3_aa: CASSPLMGGAYEQYF
cdr3_nt: TGCGCCAGCAGCCCATTAATGGGGGGGGCCTACGAGCAGTACTTC

j_call: TRBJ1-4
v_call: TRBV28
clone_size: -
d_call: -
cdr3_aa: CASSSGETSNEKLFF
cdr3_nt: TGTGCCAGCAGTTCAGGGGAAACTTCTAATGAAAAACTGTTTTTT